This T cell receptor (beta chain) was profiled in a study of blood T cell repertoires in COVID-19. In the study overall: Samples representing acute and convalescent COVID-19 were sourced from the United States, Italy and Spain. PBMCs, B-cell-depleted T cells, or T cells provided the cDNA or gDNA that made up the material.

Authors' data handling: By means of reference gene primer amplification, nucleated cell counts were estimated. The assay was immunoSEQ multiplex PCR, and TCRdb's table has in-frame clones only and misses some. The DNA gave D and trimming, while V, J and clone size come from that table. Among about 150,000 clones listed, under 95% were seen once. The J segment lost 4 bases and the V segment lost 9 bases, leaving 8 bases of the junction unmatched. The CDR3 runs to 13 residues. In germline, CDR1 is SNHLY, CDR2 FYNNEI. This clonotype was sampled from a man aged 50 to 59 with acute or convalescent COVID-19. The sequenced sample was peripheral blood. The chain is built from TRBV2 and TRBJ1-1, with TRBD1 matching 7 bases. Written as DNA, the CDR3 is TGTGCCAGTAAAGACAGGGTGCCCACTGAAGCTTTCTTT. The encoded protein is CASKDRVPTEAFF.